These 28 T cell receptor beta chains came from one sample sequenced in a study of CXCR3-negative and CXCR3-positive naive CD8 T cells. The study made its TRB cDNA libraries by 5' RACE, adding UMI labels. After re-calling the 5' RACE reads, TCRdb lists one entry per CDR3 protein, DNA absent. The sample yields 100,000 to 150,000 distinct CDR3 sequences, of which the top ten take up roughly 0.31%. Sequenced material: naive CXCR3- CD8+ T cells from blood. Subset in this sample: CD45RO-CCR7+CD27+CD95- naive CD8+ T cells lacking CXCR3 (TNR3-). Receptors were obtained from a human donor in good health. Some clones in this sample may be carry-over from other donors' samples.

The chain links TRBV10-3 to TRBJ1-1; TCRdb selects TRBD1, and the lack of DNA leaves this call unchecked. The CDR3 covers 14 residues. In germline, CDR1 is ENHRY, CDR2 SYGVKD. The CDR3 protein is CAISDGTANTEAFF.

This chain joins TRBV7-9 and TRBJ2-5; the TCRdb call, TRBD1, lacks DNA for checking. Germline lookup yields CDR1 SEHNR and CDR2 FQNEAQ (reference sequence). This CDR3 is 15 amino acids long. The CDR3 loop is CASSPRQGASQTQYF.

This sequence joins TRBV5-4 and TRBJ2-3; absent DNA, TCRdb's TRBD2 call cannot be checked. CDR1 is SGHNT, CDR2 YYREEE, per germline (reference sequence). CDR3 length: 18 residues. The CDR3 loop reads CASSTPLRAGRVRDTQYF. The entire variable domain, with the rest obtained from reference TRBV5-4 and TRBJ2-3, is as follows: ETGVTQSPTHLIKTRGQQVTLRCSSQSGHNTVSWYQQALGQGPQFIFQYYREEENGRGNFPPRFSGLQFPNYSSELNVNALELDDSALYLCASSTPLRAGRVRDTQYFGPGTRLTVL.

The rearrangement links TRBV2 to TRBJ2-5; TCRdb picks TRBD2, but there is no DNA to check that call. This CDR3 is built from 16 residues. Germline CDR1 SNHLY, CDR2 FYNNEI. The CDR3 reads CASSEASGRLQETQYF.

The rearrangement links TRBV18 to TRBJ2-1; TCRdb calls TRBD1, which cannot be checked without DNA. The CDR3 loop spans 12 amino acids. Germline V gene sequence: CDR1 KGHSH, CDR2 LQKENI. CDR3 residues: CASSQTGEEQFF.

CDR3 amino acids: CASIRGRGDEQFF. This rearrangement joins TRBV7-9 to TRBJ2-1; with no DNA, the TCRdb D assignment of TRBD1 cannot be verified. Germline V gene lookup returns CDR1 SEHNR and CDR2 FQNEAQ (reference sequence). The CDR3 totals 13 residues.

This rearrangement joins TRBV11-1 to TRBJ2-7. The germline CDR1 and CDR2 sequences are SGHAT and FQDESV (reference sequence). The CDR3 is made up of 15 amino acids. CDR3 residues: CASSIRPDLFYEQYF.

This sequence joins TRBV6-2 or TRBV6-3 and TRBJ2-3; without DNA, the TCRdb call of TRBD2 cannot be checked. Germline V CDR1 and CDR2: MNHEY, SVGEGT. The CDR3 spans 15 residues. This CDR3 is CASSYAGLLTDTQYF.

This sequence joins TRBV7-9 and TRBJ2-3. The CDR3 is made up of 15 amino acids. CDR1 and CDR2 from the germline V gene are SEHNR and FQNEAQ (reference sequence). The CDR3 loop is CASSFSGSGTDTQYF.

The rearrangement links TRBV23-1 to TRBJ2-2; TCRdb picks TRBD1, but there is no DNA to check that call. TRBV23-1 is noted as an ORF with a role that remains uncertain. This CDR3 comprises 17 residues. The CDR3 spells CASSQSRIRDNTGELFF.

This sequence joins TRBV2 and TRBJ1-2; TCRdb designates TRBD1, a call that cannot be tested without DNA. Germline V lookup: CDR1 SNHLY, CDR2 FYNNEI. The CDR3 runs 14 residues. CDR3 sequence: CASRGSDRGHGYTF. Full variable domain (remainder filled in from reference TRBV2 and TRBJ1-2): EPEVTQTPSHQVTQMGQEVILRCVPISNHLYFYWYRQILGQKVEFLVSFYNNEISEKSEIFDDQFSVERPDGSNFTLKIRSTKLEDSAMYFCASRGSDRGHGYTFGSGTRLTVV.

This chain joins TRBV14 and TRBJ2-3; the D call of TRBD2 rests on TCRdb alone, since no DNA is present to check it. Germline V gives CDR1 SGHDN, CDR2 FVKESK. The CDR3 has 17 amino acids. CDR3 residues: CASSPSRGTSYGGTQYF.

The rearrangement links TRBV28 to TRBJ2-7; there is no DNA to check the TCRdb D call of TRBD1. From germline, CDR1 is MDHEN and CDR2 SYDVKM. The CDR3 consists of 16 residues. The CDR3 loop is CASSPRPGQGAPEQYF.

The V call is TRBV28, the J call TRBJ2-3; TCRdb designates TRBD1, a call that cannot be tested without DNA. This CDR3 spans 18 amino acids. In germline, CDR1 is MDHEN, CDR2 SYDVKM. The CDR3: CASSLRRDRTWVTDTQYF. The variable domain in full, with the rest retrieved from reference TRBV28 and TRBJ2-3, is DVKVTQSSRYLVKRTGEKVFLECVQDMDHENMFWYRQDPGLGLRLIYFSYDVKMKEKGDIPEGYSVSREKKERFSLILESASTNQTSMYLCASSLRRDRTWVTDTQYFGPGTRLTVL.

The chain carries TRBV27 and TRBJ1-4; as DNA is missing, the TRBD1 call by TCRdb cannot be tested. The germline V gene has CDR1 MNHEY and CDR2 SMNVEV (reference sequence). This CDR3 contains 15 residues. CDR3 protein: CASSGLDRDFERLFF.

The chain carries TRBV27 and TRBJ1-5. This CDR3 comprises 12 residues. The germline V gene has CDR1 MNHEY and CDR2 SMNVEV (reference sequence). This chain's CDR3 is CASSLINQPQHF.

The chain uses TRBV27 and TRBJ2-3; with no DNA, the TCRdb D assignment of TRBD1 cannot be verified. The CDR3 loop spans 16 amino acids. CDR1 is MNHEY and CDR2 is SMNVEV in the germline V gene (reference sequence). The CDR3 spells CASSSMTGGVTDTQYF.

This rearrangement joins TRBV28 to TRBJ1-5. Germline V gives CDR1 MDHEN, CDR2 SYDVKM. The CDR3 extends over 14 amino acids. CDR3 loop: CASSLTDSNQPQHF.

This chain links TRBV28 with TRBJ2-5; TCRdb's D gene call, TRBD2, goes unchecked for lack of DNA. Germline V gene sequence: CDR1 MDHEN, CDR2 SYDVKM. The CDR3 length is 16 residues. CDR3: CASSPAGTSGRKTQYF.

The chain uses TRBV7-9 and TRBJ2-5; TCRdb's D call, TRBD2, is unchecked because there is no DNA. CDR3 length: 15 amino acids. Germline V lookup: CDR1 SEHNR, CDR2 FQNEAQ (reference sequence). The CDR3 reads CASISRLGWEETQYF.

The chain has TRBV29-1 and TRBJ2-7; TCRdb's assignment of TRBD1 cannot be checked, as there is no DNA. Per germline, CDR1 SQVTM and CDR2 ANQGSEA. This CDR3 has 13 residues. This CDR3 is CSNDRGCSYEQYF.

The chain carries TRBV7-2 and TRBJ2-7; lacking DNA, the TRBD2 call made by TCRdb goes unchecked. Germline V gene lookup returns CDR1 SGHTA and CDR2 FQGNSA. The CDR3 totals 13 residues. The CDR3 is CASSLGLLNEQYF. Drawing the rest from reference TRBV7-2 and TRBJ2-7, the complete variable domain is GAGVSQSPSNKVTEKGKDVELRCDPISGHTALYWYRQSLGQGLEFLIYFQGNSAPDKSGLPSDRFSAERTGGSVSTLTIQRTQQEDSAVYLCASSLGLLNEQYFGPGTRLTVT.

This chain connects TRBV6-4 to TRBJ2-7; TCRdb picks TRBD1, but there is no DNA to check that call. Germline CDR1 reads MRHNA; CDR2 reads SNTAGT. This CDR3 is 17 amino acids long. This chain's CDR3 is CASSDSIRQGHSYEQYF.

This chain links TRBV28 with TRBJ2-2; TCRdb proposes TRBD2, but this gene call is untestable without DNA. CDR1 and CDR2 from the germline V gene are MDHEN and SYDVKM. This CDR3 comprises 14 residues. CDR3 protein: CASSLVWESGELFF.

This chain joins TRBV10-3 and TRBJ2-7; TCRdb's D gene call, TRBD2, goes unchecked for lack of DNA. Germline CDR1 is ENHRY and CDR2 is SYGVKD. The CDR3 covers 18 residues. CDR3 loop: CAISESRLAGGISYEQYF.

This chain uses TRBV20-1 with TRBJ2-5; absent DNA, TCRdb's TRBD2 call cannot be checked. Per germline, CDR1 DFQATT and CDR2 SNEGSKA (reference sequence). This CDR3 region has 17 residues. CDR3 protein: CSARDGLAGVFAETQYF.

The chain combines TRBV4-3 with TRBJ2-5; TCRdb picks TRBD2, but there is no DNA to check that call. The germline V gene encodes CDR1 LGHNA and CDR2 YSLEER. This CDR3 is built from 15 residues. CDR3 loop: CASSQDSSPRETQYF.

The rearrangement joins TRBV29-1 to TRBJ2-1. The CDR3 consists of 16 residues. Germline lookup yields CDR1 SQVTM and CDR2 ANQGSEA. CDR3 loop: CSVEVGAGSSYNEQFF.